The TCR beta chain described here comes from a study of human T cells and chemical hapten exposure. One entry per CDR3 protein results from TCRdb running MiXCR on the RACE reads. The sample yields over 300,000 distinct CDR3 sequences, 5% to 6.5% seen once. As for time point: pre-sensitization, week 0. The treatment here: therapeutic diphenylcyclopropenone sensitization with weekly scalp DPC. Germline V gives CDR1 SNHLY, CDR2 FYNNEI. Germline trimming cut 1 base from V and 7 bases from J; bases unmatched to any gene: 8. This CDR3 has 15 amino acids. This clonotype was counted between two and nine times.

The TCR originated in a woman in her 50s with alopecia areata. Some clones in this sample may be carry-over from other donors' samples. V usage is TRBV2 and J usage is TRBJ2-7; 9 bases match TRBD1. This sample comprised whole blood, obtained in connection with sensitization to the hapten diphenylcyclopropenone (DPC). The CDR3 region is CASSEGTGVLGEQYF. CDR3 coding DNA: TGTGCCAGCAGTGAAGGGACAGGGGTTCTTGGAGAGCAGTACTTC.